This passage covers 11 T cell receptor beta chains from one sample sequenced in a study of response to subunit inactivated influenza vaccine. TCRdb itself ran the RT-PCR reads through MiXCR, one entry per CDR3 protein. The table has about 620,000 distinct CDR3 sequences, about 11% seen once; the top ten hold about 11%. The sample was also linked to a second study, of T cells expressing NK-cell markers. That paper adds: Generation of TCR beta cDNA was performed by 5'RACE template switching incorporating UMIs.

Sequencing was performed on PBMCs from blood, taken on the day of vaccination. The source of these receptors is a man aged 50-60 years who received an inactivated influenza vaccine.

Only a few counts were recorded for this clonotype. The chain has TRBV12-3 or TRBV12-4 and TRBJ2-1, with 10 bases matching TRBD2. The length of the CDR3 is 15 residues. V lost 7 bases, J lost 2 bases, and 5 bases stayed unmatched. The CDR3 nucleotides read TGTGCCAGCACTGTAGCGGGAGGAGCCTACAATGAGCAGTTCTTC. Its protein product is CASTVAGGAYNEQFF.

CDR3 bases: TGTGCCAGCAGTAAAAGGGACAGCTCATTCTATGGCTACACCTTC. Protein product: CASSKRDSSFYGYTF. This rearrangement joins TRBV2 to TRBJ1-2, with 7 bases that match TRBD1. In germline, CDR1 is SNHLY, CDR2 FYNNEI. V dropped 5 bases and J dropped 4; count of bases not matched to a gene: 10. The CDR3 covers 15 residues.

This clonotype came up a few times. V and J are TRBV6-2 or TRBV6-3 and TRBJ2-2, with D unclear. Germline values: CDR1 MNHEY, CDR2 SVGEGT. Trimming shortened V by 2 bases and J by 13 bases, and 14 bases separated the two germline ends. This CDR3 spans 13 amino acids. DNA of the CDR3: TGTGCCAGCAGTTACGGGGAAATCGGAGTGCTGTTTTTT. Translated: CASSYGEIGVLFF.

This clonotype was seen a handful of times. The gene calls are TRBV24-1 and TRBJ2-7; D not certain. This CDR3 comprises 16 residues. The V gene's germline CDR1 is KGHDR and CDR2 SFDVKD. V lost 7 bases and J 0 bases, leaving 18 bases between the germline ends. The CDR3, as DNA: TGTGCCACCAGCAGTCCCGTCGGGTTCTTCTCCTACGAGCAGTACTTC. This translates into CATSSPVGFFSYEQYF.

The sample holds many counts of this clonotype. J is TRBJ1-2 and V is TRBV20-1; 8 nucleotides align to TRBD1. The CDR3 has 12 residues. From germline, CDR1 is DFQATT and CDR2 SNEGSKA (reference sequence). V shed 1 base, J shed 5 bases, and the junction held 0 bases outside the gene matches. CDR3 loop: CSARGQGYGYTF. The DNA of the CDR3 is TGCAGTGCTAGAGGACAGGGGTATGGCTACACCTTC.

This clonotype was seen a few times. The genes are TRBV12-3 or TRBV12-4 and TRBJ2-7; TRBD1 matches at 8 bases. The CDR3 consists of 14 residues. The V segment lost 6 bases and the J segment 2 bases; nucleotides outside the gene matches: 6. The CDR3 is CASRPGTGPYEQYF. CDR3 nucleotide sequence: TGTGCCAGCAGGCCCGGGACAGGACCCTACGAGCAGTACTTC.

This clonotype was counted a few times. The chain is built from TRBV4-3 and TRBJ2-7; D is possibly TRBD1 (6 bases). CDR3 size: 16 residues. V gave up 3 bases and J gave up 2 bases, with 17 bases separating them. From germline, CDR1 is LGHNA and CDR2 YSLEER. CDR3 coding DNA: TGCGCCAGCAGCCAGATACAGGGTGGCGGCGCCTACGAGCAGTACTTC. Translated: CASSQIQGGGAYEQYF.

The chain uses TRBV28 and TRBJ2-7; 8 bases map to TRBD1. This CDR3 region has 14 residues. V lost 3 bases, J lost 3 bases, and 4 bases stayed unmatched. Germline assignment: CDR1 MDHEN and CDR2 SYDVKM. CDR3 coding DNA: TGTGCCAGCAGTTTTACTGGACAGGGCTACGAGCAGTACTTC. Amino acids: CASSFTGQGYEQYF.

This clonotype was seen a handful of times. The V gene is TRBV3-1, the J gene TRBJ2-5; D not certain. The CDR3 length is 17 residues. Trimming pared 0 bases from V and 1 base from J, leaving 15 bases between. Germline CDR1 reads LGHDT; CDR2 reads YNNKEL (reference sequence). The CDR3: CASSQDPGTPGQETQYF. CDR3 nucleotide sequence: TGTGCCAGCAGCCAAGATCCCGGAACCCCGGGCCAAGAGACCCAGTACTTC.

There are a few counts of this clonotype. The rearrangement links TRBV11-2 to TRBJ2-7; D is possibly TRBD1 (5 bases). The V gene's germline CDR1 is SGHAT and CDR2 FQNNGV. The CDR3 loop spans 14 amino acids. With 2 bases removed from V and 7 bases from J, the gap between germline ends came to 15 bases. In DNA, the CDR3 is TGTGCCAGCAGCTTACCCCTACAGGCGAGGGAGCAGTACTTC. As protein: CASSLPLQAREQYF.

In this sample, this clonotype turned up a few times. The CDR3 region is CASSKNEKLFF. Here the CDR3 DNA reads TGCGCCAGCAGCAAGAATGAAAAACTGTTTTTT. This chain uses TRBV5-1 with TRBJ1-4; D gene unclear. CDR3 length: 11 residues. The germline V gene has CDR1 SGHRS and CDR2 YFSETQ. Trimming removed 4 bases at V and 5 bases at J, with 3 bases between.